These 27 T cell receptor beta chains share one sample of origin, sequenced in a study of control samples from healthy donors and cancer patients. TCRdb's table, derived via immunoSEQ multiplex PCR, lists solely in-frame clones and lacks some. The table lists a few hundred thousand clones, 80% to 95% of them singletons, with 5% to 8% in the top ten. The sequencing input was PBMCs. The receptors were sampled from a middle-aged man with head and neck cancer.

The chain recombines TRBV19 with TRBJ2-7, with unresolved D. CDR3 size: 11 residues. V was cut by 4 bases and J by 6 bases, with 7 bases left in between. CDR1 and CDR2 (germline): LNHDA, SQIVND (reference sequence). The CDR3 spells CASSTSSEQYF. The DNA of the CDR3 is TGTGCCAGTAGTACCTCATCCGAGCAGTACTTC.

The chain carries TRBV7-2 and TRBJ2-7; the match to TRBD1 covers 7 bases. V dropped 6 bases and J dropped 1; count of bases not matched to a gene: 6. The CDR3 is 14 amino acids. The germline gives CDR1 SGHTA, CDR2 FQGNSA. The CDR3 DNA reads as TGTGCCAGCAGTTTGGACAGGTCGTCCTACGAGCAGTACTTC. This encodes CASSLDRSSYEQYF.

The rearrangement links TRBV20-1 to TRBJ1-5; possible D gene TRBD1, 5 bases. The CDR3 has 11 amino acids. The V end lost 7 bases, the J end lost 7 bases, and 11 bases lay between the germline ends. Germline CDR1 and CDR2: DFQATT and SNEGSKA (reference sequence). The CDR3 here is CSVGHSQPQHF. CDR3 coding DNA: TGCAGTGTTGGACACAGCCAGCCCCAGCATTTT.

V and J are TRBV3-1 (or the pseudogene TRBV3-2) and TRBJ2-7, with 10 bases fitting TRBD1. V was pared by 4 bases and J by 6 bases, with 9 bases of the junction left unmatched. Germline V lookup: CDR1 LGHDT, CDR2 YNNKEL (reference sequence). This CDR3 region has 15 residues. CDR3 residues: CASSRLGQGLVEQYF. The CDR3, as DNA: TGTGCCAGCAGCCGTCTGGGACAGGGGTTAGTCGAGCAGTACTTC.

The V and J genes are TRBV9 and TRBJ1-1, with unresolved D. Deletions cut 0 bases from V and 4 bases from J, with 16 bases between. The CDR3 loop spans 16 amino acids. The germline gives CDR1 SGDLS, CDR2 YYNGEE. The CDR3 reads CASSVGYLATRTEAFF. The DNA for the CDR3 is TGTGCCAGCAGCGTAGGGTATCTTGCGACCCGCACTGAAGCTTTCTTT.

The chain links TRBV7-9 to TRBJ2-7; 7 bases align to TRBD1. Germline V lookup: CDR1 SEHNR, CDR2 FQNEAQ (reference sequence). The length of the CDR3 is 15 residues. V shed 5 bases, J shed 7 bases, and the junction held 14 bases outside the gene matches. CDR3 protein: CASSAPGQFLGEQYF. CDR3 coding DNA: TGTGCCAGCAGCGCCCCGGGACAGTTCCTCGGAGAGCAGTACTTC.

V gene TRBV5-5 combines with J gene TRBJ2-5; 9 nucleotides match TRBD1. CDR1 and CDR2 from the germline V gene are SGHKS and YYEKEE (reference sequence). The CDR3 is 15 residues long. The junction had 10 bases not matched to a gene; V was cut back by 9 bases and J by 1 base. This CDR3 reads CATKAETGGQETQYF. The CDR3 coding sequence is TGTGCCACCAAAGCGGAGACAGGGGGCCAAGAGACCCAGTACTTC. The full variable domain, completed using reference TRBV5-5 and TRBJ2-5, is DAGVTQSPTHLIKTRGQQVTLRCSPISGHKSVSWYQQVLGQGPQFIFQYYEKEERGRGNFPDRFSARQFPNYSSELNVNALLLGDSALYLCATKAETGGQETQYFGPGTRLLVL.

The chain couples TRBV7-9 to TRBJ2-5, with 9 bases identical to TRBD1. J lost 3 bases, V lost 0 bases, and 2 bases had no gene match. Germline assignment: CDR1 SEHNR and CDR2 FQNEAQ (reference sequence). The CDR3 has 15 residues. The CDR3 DNA reads TGTGCCAGCAGCTTAGCGCGGACAGGGGAAGAGACCCAGTACTTC. It is translated as CASSLARTGEETQYF.

V usage is TRBV28 and J usage is TRBJ1-2, with 7 bases matching TRBD1. The CDR3 is made up of 15 amino acids. Looked up from germline, CDR1 is MDHEN and CDR2 is SYDVKM. J lost 8 bases, V lost 7 bases, and 16 bases had no gene match. In nucleotides, the CDR3 is TGTGCCAGCATGTCGTCGGTGACAGGGAAAGGCGGCTACACCTTC. Its protein is CASMSSVTGKGGYTF.

The CDR3 DNA follows: TGTGCCTGGAGTGAGGCCCCCGGGGAGACCCAGTACTTC. It is translated as CAWSEAPGETQYF. The rearrangement joins TRBV30 to TRBJ2-5; D gene ambiguous. Germline-derived CDR1 and CDR2 are GTSNPN and SVGIG (reference sequence). V was shortened by 1 base and J by 5 bases, with 11 bases between the two germline ends. The CDR3 loop spans 13 amino acids.

The chain has TRBV20-1 and TRBJ2-7; a weak D match, TRBD2 (5 bases). CDR3 length equals 11 residues. CDR1 is DFQATT and CDR2 is SNEGSKA in the germline V gene (reference sequence). Trimming cost V 6 bases and J 5 bases, with 11 bases left between them. The CDR3 is CSAQLVNEQYF. For the CDR3, the DNA is TGCAGTGCCCAACTAGTGAACGAGCAGTACTTC.

The V call is TRBV7-9, the J call TRBJ2-7, with a tentative D call TRBD2 (6 bases). The CDR3 loop spans 14 amino acids. In germline, CDR1 is SEHNR, CDR2 FQNEAQ (reference sequence). The V end was cut by 5 bases, the J end by 5 bases, with 16 bases between. CDR3: CASSPIAAAHEQYF. CDR3 nucleotide sequence: TGTGCCAGCAGCCCTATAGCGGCGGCCCACGAGCAGTACTTC.

V gene TRBV5-1 combines with J gene TRBJ2-7; D possibly corresponds to TRBD1 (6 bases). CDR3 length equals 16 residues. Trimming took 0 bases from V and 1 from J, leaving 14 bases between them. Germline CDR1 reads SGHRS; CDR2 reads YFSETQ. The CDR3 here is CASSLGPRGISYEQYF. As DNA, the CDR3 is TGCGCCAGCAGCTTGGGGCCCAGGGGTATTTCCTACGAGCAGTACTTC.

The V gene is TRBV11-2, the J gene TRBJ1-6, with D hard to call. V lost 2 bases, J lost 7 bases, and 6 bases lay in between. Germline CDR1 and CDR2: SGHAT and FQNNGV. The CDR3 length is 13 residues. As DNA, the CDR3 is TGTGCCAGCAGCTTAACGTGGAATTCACCCCTCCACTTT. Translated: CASSLTWNSPLHF.

J is TRBJ2-5 and V is TRBV27, with D uncertain. The germline V and J ends were trimmed by 0 bases and 3 bases, with 8 bases remaining between them. This CDR3 region has 14 residues. The V gene's germline CDR1 is MNHEY and CDR2 SMNVEV (reference sequence). CDR3 region: CASSLSSHEETQYF. DNA for the CDR3: TGTGCCAGCAGTTTATCGTCTCACGAAGAGACCCAGTACTTC.

The CDR3 bases are TGTGCCAGCAGTGATGGGGGGATTAACACTGAAGCTTTCTTT. It translates to CASSDGGINTEAFF. The chain uses TRBV25-1 and TRBJ1-1; D possibly corresponds to TRBD1 (5 bases). CDR3 length: 14 amino acids. Germline CDR1 MGHDK, CDR2 SYGVNS. The V end was cut by 3 bases, the J end by 2 bases, with 10 bases between.

The rearrangement links TRBV29-1 to TRBJ1-3; D perhaps matches TRBD1 (5 bases). The CDR3 has 14 residues. Per the germline V gene, CDR1 is SQVTM and CDR2 is ANQGSEA. Trimming removed 6 bases at V and 4 bases at J, with 16 bases between. For the CDR3, the DNA is TGCAGCGTAGGAGGGGTGTTCGGCGGAAACACCATATATTTT. It translates to CSVGGVFGGNTIYF. The entire variable domain, with the rest obtained from reference TRBV29-1 and TRBJ1-3, is as follows: SAVISQKPSRDICQRGTSLTIQCQVDSQVTMMFWYRQQPGQSLTLIATANQGSEATYESGFVIDKFPISRPNLTFSTLTVSNMSPEDSSIYLCSVGGVFGGNTIYFGEGSWLTVV.

J is TRBJ1-2 and V is TRBV6-1; D not certain. CDR1 is MNHNS, CDR2 SASEGT, per germline. This CDR3 is built from 16 residues. The V end was cut by 0 bases, the J end by 7 bases, with 18 bases between. The CDR3 here is CASSEALGGPDGGYTF. CDR3 in DNA: TGTGCCAGCAGTGAAGCGCTGGGAGGGCCTGACGGTGGCTACACCTTC.

This clone has a single count. The chain couples TRBV30 to TRBJ1-2; D is uncertain. CDR1 is GTSNPN and CDR2 is SVGIG in the germline V gene (reference sequence). CDR3 length equals 13 residues. V lost 3 bases and J 3 bases, leaving 11 bases between the germline ends. The CDR3 bases are TGTGCCTGGAGCGCCTGGGCGGACTATGGCTACACCTTC. It specifies CAWSAWADYGYTF.

The chain carries TRBV11-2 and TRBJ1-6, with D maybe TRBD1 (5 bases). CDR1 and CDR2 from the germline V gene are SGHAT and FQNNGV. The CDR3 runs to 17 residues. Trimming took 4 bases from V and 0 from J, leaving 13 bases between them. The CDR3, as DNA: TGTGCCAGCAGCTCCGGGGGAGGGAGCTCCTATAATTCACCCCTCCACTTT. It specifies CASSSGGGSSYNSPLHF.

V usage is TRBV6-5 and J usage is TRBJ1-2; 7 bases align to TRBD1. Germline CDR1 is MNHEY and CDR2 is SVGAGI. V lost 5 bases and J lost 2; bases outside the gene matches: 2. The CDR3 runs to 13 residues. The CDR3 bases are TGTGCCAGCAGTCTGGACAGGAACTATGGCTACACCTTC. Its protein is CASSLDRNYGYTF.

The rearrangement uses TRBV5-1 and TRBJ2-2; the match to TRBD1 covers 8 bases. CDR1 is SGHRS, CDR2 YFSETQ, per germline. CDR3 length equals 14 residues. Trimming cost V 4 bases and J 7 bases; bases outside gene matches: 6. This CDR3 is CASSHDRGHGELFF. DNA for the CDR3: TGCGCCAGCAGCCATGACAGGGGCCACGGGGAGCTGTTTTTT.

The gene calls are TRBV5-5 and TRBJ1-6; D is uncertain. The germline V gene has CDR1 SGHKS and CDR2 YYEKEE (reference sequence). CDR3 length: 15 residues. V was pared by 0 bases and J by 10 bases, with 14 bases between. The DNA for the CDR3 is TGTGCCAGCAGCTTGGGAGGCAGTACTCCCTCACCCCTCCACTTT. This translates into CASSLGGSTPSPLHF.

The chain uses TRBV4-3 and TRBJ1-1, with a possible D match to TRBD1 (6 bases). Germline values: CDR1 LGHNA, CDR2 YSLEER. V lost 5 bases, J lost 1 base, and 11 bases lay in between. This CDR3 contains 14 residues. CDR3: CASSRQEKNTEAFF. For the CDR3, the DNA is TGCGCCAGCAGCAGACAGGAGAAGAACACTGAAGCTTTCTTT.

The gene calls are TRBV3-1 (or the pseudogene TRBV3-2) and TRBJ1-1; D may be TRBD1 (5 bases). V lost 3 bases to trimming and J lost 8 bases, with 16 bases between them. The CDR3 contains 14 residues. CDR1 is LGHDT, CDR2 YNNKEL, per germline (reference sequence). This chain's CDR3 is CASSQGDRRNEAFF. CDR3 DNA sequence: TGTGCCAGCAGCCAGGGGGACCGCCGCAACGAAGCTTTCTTT.

The gene calls are TRBV20-1 and TRBJ2-5; D not resolved. Between the trimmed V and J ends, which lost 6 bases and 1 base, there was a span of 3 bases. The CDR3 is 10 amino acids. Germline V lookup: CDR1 DFQATT, CDR2 SNEGSKA (reference sequence). The CDR3 sequence: CSAIQETQYF. The CDR3 nucleotides read TGCAGTGCGATCCAAGAGACCCAGTACTTC.

The chain carries TRBV19 and TRBJ1-6; no reliable D call. Trimming removed 4 bases at V and 7 bases at J, with 8 bases between. The length of the CDR3 is 13 residues. The germline gives CDR1 LNHDA, CDR2 SQIVND (reference sequence). The CDR3 bases are TGTGCCAGTAGTAGGGTAGGCAATTCACCCCTCCACTTT. This encodes CASSRVGNSPLHF.